This note documents a single T cell receptor beta chain sequence. Libraries were prepared by immunoSEQ multiplex PCR; TCRdb keeps only in-frame clonotypes and omits some of them. The sample has 95,000 to 150,000 clones, 60% to 85% seen once; the top ten hold over 2%. Germline V gene data show CDR1 as SGHAT and CDR2 as FQNNGV. The V and J ends lost 4 bases and 10 bases, in that order; junction bases with no gene match: 5. The CDR3 runs 14 residues. The entry originates in a study of blood T cell repertoires in COVID-19. Study overall: Nucleic acid was either cDNA or gDNA, and it came from T cells, B-cell-depleted T cells, or PBMCs.

The source is a man in his sixties or seventies with acute or convalescent COVID-19. The rearrangement uses TRBV11-2 and TRBJ1-5; 12 bases fit TRBD1. Sequencing was done on a sample of peripheral blood. The CDR3, as DNA: TGTGCCAGCAGCTCAGGGACAGGGGGCTACCCCCAGCATTTT. This codes for CASSSGTGGYPQHF.